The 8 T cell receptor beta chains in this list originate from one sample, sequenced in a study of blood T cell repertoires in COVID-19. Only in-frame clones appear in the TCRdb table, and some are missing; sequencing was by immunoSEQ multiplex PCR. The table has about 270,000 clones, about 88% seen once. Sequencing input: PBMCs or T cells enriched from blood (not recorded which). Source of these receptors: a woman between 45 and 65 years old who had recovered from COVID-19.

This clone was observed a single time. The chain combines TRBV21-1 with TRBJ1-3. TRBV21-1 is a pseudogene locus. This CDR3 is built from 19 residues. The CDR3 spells CASSIGWGGDPPFGNTIYF. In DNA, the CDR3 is TGTGCCAGCAGCATAGGGTGGGGAGGGGACCCCCCTTTTGGAAACACCATATATTTT.

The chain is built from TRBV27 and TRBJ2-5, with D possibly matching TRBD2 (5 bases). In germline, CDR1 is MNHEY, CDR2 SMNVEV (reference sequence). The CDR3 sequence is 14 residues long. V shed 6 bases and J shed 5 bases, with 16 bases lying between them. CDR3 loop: CASRLVGETETQYF. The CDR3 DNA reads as TGTGCCAGCAGATTAGTCGGGGAGACGGAGACCCAGTACTTC.

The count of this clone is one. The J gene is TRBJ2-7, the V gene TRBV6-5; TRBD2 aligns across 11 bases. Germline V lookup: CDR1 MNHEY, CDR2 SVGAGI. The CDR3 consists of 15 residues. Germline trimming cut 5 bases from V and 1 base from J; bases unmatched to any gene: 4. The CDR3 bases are TGTGCCAGCAGTACGGGACTAGCGGAGTCCTACGAGCAGTACTTC. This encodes CASSTGLAESYEQYF.

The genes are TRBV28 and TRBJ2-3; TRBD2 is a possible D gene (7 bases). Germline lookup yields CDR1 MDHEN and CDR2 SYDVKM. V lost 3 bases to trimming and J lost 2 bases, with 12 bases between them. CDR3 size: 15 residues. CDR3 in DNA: TGTGCCAGCAGTTTGGGAGGGGGGGTCACAGATACGCAGTATTTT. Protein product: CASSLGGGVTDTQYF.

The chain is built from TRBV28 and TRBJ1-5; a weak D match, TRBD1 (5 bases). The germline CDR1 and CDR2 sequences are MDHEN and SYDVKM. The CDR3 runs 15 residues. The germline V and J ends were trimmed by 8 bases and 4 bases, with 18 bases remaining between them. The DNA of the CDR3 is TGTGCCAGCGCCCCGGGCACGGGGGGTAATCAGCCCCAGCATTTT. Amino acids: CASAPGTGGNQPQHF.

In nucleotides, the CDR3 is TGTGCCAGCAGCTTAAAGACAGGGTCGACGGGAAACACCATATATTTT. This translates into CASSLKTGSTGNTIYF. The chain recombines TRBV7-2 with TRBJ1-3; 7 nucleotides line up with TRBD1. The V segment lost 2 bases and the J segment 4 bases; nucleotides outside the gene matches: 8. Germline V gene sequence: CDR1 SGHTA, CDR2 FQGNSA. The CDR3 sequence is 16 residues long.

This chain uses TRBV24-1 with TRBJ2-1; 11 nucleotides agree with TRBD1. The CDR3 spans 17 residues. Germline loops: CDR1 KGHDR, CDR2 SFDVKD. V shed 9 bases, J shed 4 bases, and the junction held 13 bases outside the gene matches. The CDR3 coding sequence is TGTGCCACCGCCGCCCGGACAGGGGGCAGTGAGTACAATGAGCAGTTCTTC. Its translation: CATAARTGGSEYNEQFF.

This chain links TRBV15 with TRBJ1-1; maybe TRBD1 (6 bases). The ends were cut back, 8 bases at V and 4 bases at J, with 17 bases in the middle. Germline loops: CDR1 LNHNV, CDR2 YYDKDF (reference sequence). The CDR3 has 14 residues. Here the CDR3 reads CATSPGVGITEAFF. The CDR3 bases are TGTGCCACCTCCCCAGGGGTAGGTATCACTGAAGCTTTCTTT.